This TCR beta chain was documented in a study of T cell responses to AZD1222 COVID-19 vaccine. The study, taken as a whole, reports: There were mostly white British donors and more females than males, and clonal diversity was possibly underestimated.

The J segment lost 6 bases and the V segment lost 2 bases, leaving 14 bases of the junction unmatched. Germline lookup yields CDR1 SGDLS and CDR2 YYNGEE. The length of the CDR3 is 17 residues. Clones were read by immunoSEQ multiplex PCR, and TCRdb kept only the in-frame ones, dropping some. The sample has 150,000 to 200,000 clones, around 90% seen once. In regard to this clone: Its matching antigen is unknown.

This receptor was obtained from an adult in good health. The gene calls are TRBV9 and TRBJ1-2; 9 nucleotides line up with TRBD1. The material was peripheral blood, obtained on day 0 of AZD1222 vaccination. CDR3 DNA: TGTGCCAGCAGCGTGACGGCGGGACAGGGAATAGGGCATGGCTACACCTTC. Its translation is CASSVTAGQGIGHGYTF. Combining the CDR3 with reference TRBV9 and TRBJ1-2 gives the whole variable domain DSGVTQTPKHLITATGQRVTLRCSPRSGDLSVYWYQQSLDQGLQFLIQYYNGEERAKGNILERFSAQQFPDLHSELNLSSLELGDSALYFCASSVTAGQGIGHGYTFGSGTRLTVV.